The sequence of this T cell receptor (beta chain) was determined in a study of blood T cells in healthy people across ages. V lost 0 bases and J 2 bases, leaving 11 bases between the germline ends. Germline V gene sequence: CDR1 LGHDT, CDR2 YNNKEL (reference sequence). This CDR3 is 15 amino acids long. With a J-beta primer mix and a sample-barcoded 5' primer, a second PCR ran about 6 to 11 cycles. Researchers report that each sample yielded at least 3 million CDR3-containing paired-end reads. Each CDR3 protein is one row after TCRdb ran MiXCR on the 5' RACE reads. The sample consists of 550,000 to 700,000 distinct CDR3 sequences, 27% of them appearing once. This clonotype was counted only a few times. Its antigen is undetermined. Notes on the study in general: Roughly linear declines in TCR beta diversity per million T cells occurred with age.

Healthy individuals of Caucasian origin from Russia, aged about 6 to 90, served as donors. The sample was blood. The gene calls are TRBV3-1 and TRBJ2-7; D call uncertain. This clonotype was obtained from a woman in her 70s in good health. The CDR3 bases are TGTGCCAGCAGCCAAGATCCTGAGAGACCCTACGAGCAGTACTTC. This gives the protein CASSQDPERPYEQYF.